The 5 T cell receptor beta chains in this list originate from one sample, sequenced in a study of T-cell memory formation after mild COVID-19. TCRdb reprocessed the 5' RACE reads via MiXCR and lists one record per CDR3 protein. The sample yields around 450,000 distinct CDR3 sequences, around 18% seen once. What was sequenced was PBMCs or a T cell subset sorted from them (not recorded which). All receptors derive from an adult woman who had mild COVID-19 (a few samples of this study predate the infection). Cell type and time point are not known.

A few counts support this clonotype. CDR3 loop: CASSKARQGRSYEQYF. CDR3 nucleotide sequence: TGTGCCAGCAGCAAAGCGCGTCAGGGCCGATCCTACGAGCAGTACTTC. The rearrangement uses TRBV21-1 and TRBJ2-7; the D call of TRBD2 is as the table states it, not checked on the DNA. TRBV21-1 is described as a pseudogene. This CDR3 comprises 16 residues.

This clonotype turned up a few times. The V call is TRBV20-1, the J call TRBJ1-2; TRBD1 agrees at 7 bases. Per the germline V gene, CDR1 is DFQATT and CDR2 is SNEGSKA (reference sequence). With 4 bases clipped from V and 6 bases from J, the junction kept 5 bases outside the gene matches. CDR3 size: 12 residues. The CDR3 here is CSATGTAHGYTF. The CDR3 coding sequence is TGCAGTGCTACCGGGACAGCCCATGGCTACACCTTC.

This clonotype was observed many times. The chain uses TRBV24-1 and TRBJ2-3; 8 bases agree with TRBD1. Germline values: CDR1 KGHDR, CDR2 SFDVKD. Unmatched junction bases numbered 2, after V lost 7 bases and J lost 3 bases. The CDR3 extends over 13 amino acids. This chain's CDR3 is CATSRQGTDTQYF. The CDR3 region has the DNA TGTGCCACCAGCCGACAGGGGACAGATACGCAGTATTTT.

This clonotype occurred many times. This chain links TRBV29-1 with TRBJ2-3, with 9 nucleotides matching TRBD2. CDR1 and CDR2 (germline): SQVTM, ANQGSEA. V lost 6 bases and J lost 0; bases outside the gene matches: 7. CDR3 length equals 15 residues. The CDR3 protein is CSVRAGTSSTDTQYF. Here the CDR3 DNA reads TGCAGCGTGAGGGCCGGGACTAGCAGCACAGATACGCAGTATTTT.

The table lists this clonotype with a few counts. The V gene is TRBV15, the J gene TRBJ1-1; no firm D call. V lost 0 bases and J 6 bases, leaving 5 bases between the germline ends. This CDR3 spans 12 amino acids. The V gene's germline CDR1 is LNHNV and CDR2 YYDKDF (reference sequence). The CDR3 DNA sequence: TGTGCCACCAGCAGAGATGTGGCTGAAGCTTTCTTT. Translating gives CATSRDVAEAFF.